The 3 T cell receptor beta chains reported below all come from one sample, sequenced in a study of vaccination effects on CD4 cells after COVID-19. Within the ViraFEST assay, antigen-specific CD4+ T cells underwent expansion with viral peptide pools prior to sequencing. Culture lasted around eleven days before CD4+ T cell isolation. All vaccine recipients tested negative for nucleocapsid antibodies and had never contracted SARS-CoV-2 infection. Clones were read by immunoSEQ multiplex PCR, and TCRdb kept only the in-frame ones, dropping some. The sample yields 55,000 to 75,000 clones, 60% to 80% seen once. These receptors have no identified antigens. Specimen: CD4+ T cells from PBMCs cultured with HCoV-NL63 spike peptides, collected before COVID-19 vaccination. Source of these receptors: a human donor who received a COVID-19 vaccine.

This chain joins TRBV28 and TRBJ1-5, with D hard to call. The V and J ends lost 5 bases and 4 bases respectively, with 12 bases between them. Germline values: CDR1 MDHEN, CDR2 SYDVKM. The CDR3 sequence is 14 residues long. The CDR3 reads CASSPGRANQPQHF. The CDR3 coding sequence is TGTGCCAGCAGTCCCGGACGGGCAAATCAGCCCCAGCATTTT.

The chain uses TRBV5-5 and TRBJ2-7; 7 bases are a match to TRBD2. Germline V gene lookup returns CDR1 SGHKS and CDR2 YYEKEE (reference sequence). Trimming took 4 bases from V and 2 from J; bases not matched to a gene: 9. This CDR3 is built from 15 residues. DNA of the CDR3: TGTGCCAGCAGCCGAGTGGGGGGGTTAGCCTACGAGCAGTACGTC. The encoded protein is CASSRVGGLAYEQYV.

The J gene is TRBJ2-7, the V gene TRBV6-1; 9 positions agree with TRBD1. The V gene's germline CDR1 is MNHNS and CDR2 SASEGT. This CDR3 is built from 15 residues. The ends lost 1 base at V and 4 bases at J; junction bases unmatched: 5. DNA of the CDR3: TGTGCCAGCAGTGAAGTCATTGGGACAGGGTACGAGCAGTACGTC. Residues: CASSEVIGTGYEQYV.